The entry below gives a single TCR beta chain sequence along with its context. Its antigen is unknown. The data derive from a study of CD8 T cells in ankylosing spondylitis. Overall study findings and caveats: Certain motif variants had earlier been reported in reactive arthritis synovial fluid and blood. Disease-linked clones bore a CD8+ phenotype and were relatively rare in peripheral blood. Characteristic, it appeared, of ankylosing spondylitis blood was a TCR beta motif of 7 or 8 highly homologous variants.

TCRdb reanalysed the 5' RACE reads using MiXCR and keeps one entry per CDR3 protein. The sample lists 700,000 to 1,000,000 distinct CDR3 sequences, around 11% occurring once. The sequence derives from a male donor with ankylosing spondylitis. The specimen was blood, either unsorted or a sorted T cell fraction (not recorded which).

The CDR3 coding sequence is TGTGCCATCAGTCAGAGGGGCGGGGGCAGGAGCTCCTACAATGAGCAGTTCTTC. This sequence encodes CAISQRGGGRSSYNEQFF. This chain connects TRBV10-3 to TRBJ2-1, with D perhaps matching TRBD2 (7 bases). Trimming left V 5 bases short and J 0 bases short, with 20 bases between. Per germline, CDR1 ENHRY and CDR2 SYGVKD. The CDR3 contains 18 residues.